This is a list of T cell receptor beta chains from one sample in a study of beta chain features in type 1 diabetes. Generated by immunoSEQ multiplex PCR, the TCRdb table keeps only in-frame clones and is missing some. The sample contains under 200,000 clones, over 7.5% of which appear only once. Specimen: central memory CD4+ T cells from blood. The receptors stem from a woman aged 18-29 years in good health. Both conserved end residues are part of each CDR3. The D gene is left open where the match is weak. Clone size is shown for a subset of rows, as once, few, many or a class of expanded clone.

abundance,j_gene,d_gene,v_gene,CDR3aa,CDR3nt
-,TRBJ2-6,-,TRBV18,CASSLPGLSGANVLTF,TGTGCCAGCTCACTCCCAGGGCTCTCTGGGGCCAACGTCCTGACTTTC
few,TRBJ1-2,-,TRBV23-1,CASFVAGFGWGYTF,TGCGCCAGCTTCGTAGCGGGCTTCGGATGGGGCTACACCTTC
few,TRBJ1-1,-,TRBV20-1,CSASRSTEAFF,TGCAGTGCTAGTCGGAGCACTGAAGCTTTCTTT
-,TRBJ1-2,-,TRBV2,CASSERQGGIYGYTF,TGTGCCAGCAGTGAGAGGCAGGGTGGGATCTATGGCTACACCTTC
-,TRBJ2-2,TRBD2,TRBV6-6,CASRIQRGDTGELFF,TGTGCCAGCAGGATCCAGCGGGGGGACACCGGGGAGCTGTTTTTT
-,TRBJ2-5,TRBD2,TRBV7-9,CASSIYPPGEGETQYF,TGTGCCAGCAGCATTTACCCGCCGGGGGAGGGTGAGACCCAGTACTTC
-,TRBJ2-3,-,TRBV18,CASSFPGTDTQYF,TGTGCCAGCTCCTTCCCAGGCACAGATACGCAGTATTTT
few,TRBJ1-1,-,TRBV7-3,CASSLPPRTEAFF,TGTGCCAGCAGCTTGCCCCCCCGGACTGAAGCTTTCTTT
few,TRBJ1-1,-,TRBV7-2,CASSLGRGWDTEAFF,TGTGCCAGCAGCTTAGGGCGGGGTTGGGACACTGAAGCTTTCTTT
-,TRBJ2-3,-,TRBV30,CAWSVAGGTDTQYF,TGTGCCTGGAGTGTAGCAGGGGGCACAGATACGCAGTATTTT
few,TRBJ1-1,-,TRBV10-3,CAISESGIGAAGNTEAFF,TGTGCCATCAGTGAGTCGGGTATTGGGGCAGCCGGGAACACTGAAGCTTTCTTT
few,TRBJ1-1,-,TRBV13,CASRPKTTDTEAFF,TGTGCCAGCAGACCAAAGACAACGGACACTGAAGCTTTCTTT
few,TRBJ1-5,TRBD1,TRBV28,CASSLPGGNQPQHF,TGTGCCAGCAGTTTACCAGGGGGGAATCAGCCCCAGCATTTT
-,TRBJ2-7,TRBD1,TRBV7-2,CASSFGTGEYEQYF,TGTGCCAGCAGCTTCGGGACAGGGGAATACGAGCAGTACTTC
-,TRBJ2-5,-,TRBV10-3,CATSGQETQYF,TGTGCCACCAGCGGTCAAGAGACCCAGTACTTC
-,TRBJ2-7,-,TRBV5-1,CASSFERVNEQYF,TGCGCCAGCAGCTTTGAGCGCGTGAACGAGCAGTACTTC
-,TRBJ2-5,-,TRBV5-1,CASSPMSAQETQYF,TGCGCCAGCAGTCCGATGAGTGCCCAAGAGACCCAGTACTTC
-,TRBJ1-4,-,TRBV30,CAWEGSINEKLFF,TGTGCCTGGGAGGGCAGTATTAATGAAAAACTGTTTTTT
many,TRBJ2-2,TRBD1,TRBV29-1,CSFGSGGIGELFF,TGCAGCTTTGGATCAGGGGGTATCGGGGAGCTGTTTTTT
-,TRBJ2-2,TRBD1,TRBV5-4,CASSPTRQGGTGELFF,TGTGCCAGCAGCCCGACTAGACAGGGGGGCACCGGGGAGCTGTTTTTT
-,TRBJ2-2,TRBD2,TRBV7-2,CASSRTSGGWGELFF,TGTGCCAGCAGCCGAACTAGCGGGGGGTGGGGGGAGCTGTTTTTT
few,TRBJ2-7,TRBD2,TRBV5-4,CASSRGLAGDEQYF,TGTGCCAGCAGCCGGGGACTAGCGGGAGATGAGCAGTACTTC
-,TRBJ2-3,-,TRBV7-6,CASSLVKEDTQYF,TGTGCCAGCAGCTTAGTTAAGGAGGATACGCAGTATTTT
-,TRBJ1-4,TRBD1,TRBV5-1,CASSAGQQQGYEKLFF,TGCGCCAGCAGCGCGGGACAGCAACAGGGATATGAAAAACTGTTTTTT
-,TRBJ1-3,-,TRBV23-1,CASSQLDRLSGNTIYF,TGCGCCAGCAGTCAACTTGACAGGCTCTCTGGAAACACCATATATTTT
-,TRBJ1-2,TRBD1,TRBV6-5,CASSYGTEYGYTF,TGTGCCAGCAGTTACGGGACAGAGTATGGCTACACCTTC
many,TRBJ2-7,-,TRBV7-6,CASSLAPSGSYEQYF,TGTGCCAGCAGCTTAGCTCCCAGCGGGTCCTACGAGCAGTACTTC
-,TRBJ2-5,-,TRBV5-4,CASSKEGSRGETQYF,TGTGCCAGCAGCAAGGAGGGGAGTAGGGGTGAGACCCAGTACTTC
-,TRBJ2-5,TRBD2,TRBV9,CASSVGSGSKEETQYF,TGTGCCAGCAGCGTAGGTAGCGGGAGTAAGGAAGAGACCCAGTACTTC
few,TRBJ2-7,-,TRBV5-1,CASSLASSHAGGEQYF,TGCGCCAGCAGCTTGGCTAGCAGTCACGCCGGGGGAGAGCAGTACTTC
-,TRBJ1-5,TRBD1,TRBV9,CASSSRGQVAEPQHF,TGTGCCAGCAGCTCACGTGGACAGGTAGCGGAGCCCCAGCATTTT
-,TRBJ2-2,TRBD1,TRBV19,CASSIPGQGPLFF,TGTGCCAGTAGTATTCCCGGACAGGGGCCGCTGTTTTTT
-,TRBJ2-3,TRBD2,TRBV30,CAWGPGTSGDTDTQYF,TGTGCCTGGGGCCCCGGGACTAGCGGGGACACAGATACGCAGTATTTT
few,TRBJ1-2,TRBD1,TRBV4-1,CASSHLGGQFYGYTF,TGCGCCAGCAGCCACCTCGGGGGACAGTTCTATGGCTACACCTTC
few,TRBJ2-7,-,TRBV11-2,CASSRSGRSYEQYF,TGTGCCAGCAGCCGATCCGGGAGATCCTACGAGCAGTACTTC
few,TRBJ2-1,-,TRBV21-1,CASSKALYGLADNEQFF,TGTGCCAGCAGCAAAGCGCTTTATGGACTAGCGGACAATGAGCAGTTCTTC
few,TRBJ2-3,-,TRBV11-2,CASSYLRDTQYF,TGTGCCAGCAGCTACTTGAGGGATACGCAGTATTTT
-,TRBJ2-7,-,TRBV19,CASSIGDSRSYEQYF,TGTGCCAGTAGTATTGGCGACAGTCGATCCTACGAGCAGTACTTC
-,TRBJ2-1,TRBD2,TRBV25-1,CASSESLAAYNEQFF,TGTGCCAGCAGTGAGTCCCTAGCGGCTTACAATGAGCAGTTCTTC
few,TRBJ2-2,-,TRBV13,CASSYYRTGELFF,TGTGCCAGCAGTTACTATCGGACCGGGGAGCTGTTTTTT
few,TRBJ2-7,TRBD2,TRBV6-6,CASSSSGTVTYEQYF,TGTGCCAGCAGCTCTAGCGGGACAGTAACCTACGAGCAGTACTTC
-,TRBJ2-3,TRBD2,TRBV11-2,CASSVRDYTSTDTQYF,TGTGCCAGCAGCGTCCGGGACTACACTAGCACAGATACGCAGTATTTT
many,TRBJ2-1,-,TRBV10-3,CAISESTSLNNEQFF,TGTGCCATCAGTGAGTCTACTAGCCTGAACAATGAGCAGTTCTTC
few,TRBJ2-3,-,TRBV30,CAWTRRADTQYF,TGTGCCTGGACTCGTCGCGCGGATACGCAGTATTTT
-,TRBJ2-1,-,TRBV5-4,CASSSPRGSYNEQFF,TGTGCCAGCAGCTCCCCTAGGGGCTCCTACAATGAGCAGTTCTTC
-,TRBJ2-3,-,TRBV28,CASSSAGRGADTQYF,TGTGCCAGCAGCTCCGCGGGGAGGGGGGCAGATACGCAGTATTTT
few,TRBJ1-5,TRBD1,TRBV23-1,CASSRDRGHGGNQPQHF,TGCGCCAGCAGCCGGGACAGGGGCCATGGGGGCAATCAGCCCCAGCATTTT
-,TRBJ2-3,-,TRBV2,CASIQDTASTDTQYF,TGTGCCAGCATACAAGACACTGCAAGCACAGATACGCAGTATTTT
few,TRBJ2-5,-,TRBV5-1,CASSLEESRLGETQYF,TGCGCCAGCAGCTTGGAGGAGTCACGGCTAGGAGAGACCCAGTACTTC
few,TRBJ1-5,TRBD1,TRBV9,CASSGSGTANQPQHF,TGTGCCAGCAGCGGATCCGGGACAGCCAATCAGCCCCAGCATTTT
-,TRBJ2-2,TRBD1,TRBV29-1,CSVGQGGELFF,TGCAGCGTTGGACAGGGTGGGGAGCTGTTTTTT
few,TRBJ2-5,-,TRBV15,CATSSVQGRGQETQYF,TGTGCCACCAGCTCAGTCCAGGGGCGGGGGCAAGAGACCCAGTACTTC
-,TRBJ2-5,TRBD2,TRBV5-6,CASSRGLAGQETQYF,TGTGCCAGCAGCCGGGGACTAGCGGGGCAAGAGACCCAGTACTTC
many,TRBJ2-7,-,TRBV4-1,CASSQEAWERNEQYF,TGCGCCAGCAGCCAAGAAGCTTGGGAGCGCAACGAGCAGTACTTC
few,TRBJ2-5,-,TRBV6-6,CASSYSQYQETQYF,TGTGCCAGCAGTTACTCGCAGTACCAAGAGACCCAGTACTTC
-,TRBJ1-2,-,TRBV27,CASSLYRQSRPYGYTF,TGTGCCAGCAGTTTATACCGACAGTCTCGCCCTTATGGCTACACCTTC
few,TRBJ2-5,TRBD1,TRBV5-6,CASSGGQGRGTQYF,TGTGCCAGCAGCGGAGGACAGGGCCGGGGGACCCAGTACTTC
few,TRBJ2-7,-,TRBV6-5,CASSYPPTYEQYF,TGTGCCAGCAGTTACCCCCCAACCTACGAGCAGTACTTC
many,TRBJ2-1,-,TRBV11-1,CASGIIGSSYNEQFF,TGTGCCAGCGGTATTATTGGCAGCTCCTACAATGAGCAGTTCTTC
-,TRBJ1-2,-,TRBV7-2,CASSLALGTSDGYTF,TGTGCCAGCAGCTTAGCCCTGGGGACATCCGATGGCTACACCTTC